This T cell receptor beta chain was recorded in a study of shared clonotypes between healthy human individuals. This CDR3 comprises 14 residues. V was trimmed by 0 bases and J by 6 bases, leaving 12 bases between them. Germline V gene sequence: CDR1 SGHRS, CDR2 YFSETQ. Genomic DNA per cell subset filled all wells of several immunoSEQ plates. Profiling relied on immunoSEQ multiplex PCR, and the TCRdb table lists in-frame clones only, not all of them. The sample yields about 1.5 million clones, approximately 98% seen once. The authors divided CD4+ cells into CD45RA+ naive and CD45RA-negative memory subsets.

The sequence was collected from a man aged 25-45 years in good health. The V gene is TRBV5-1, the J gene TRBJ1-1; D is perhaps TRBD1 (5 bases). The sample comprised naive CD4+ T cells sorted from blood. The subset: CD45RA+ positively selected. The CDR3 loop is CASSLEPRAAEAFF. Here the CDR3 DNA reads TGCGCCAGCAGCTTGGAGCCCAGGGCGGCTGAAGCTTTCTTT.